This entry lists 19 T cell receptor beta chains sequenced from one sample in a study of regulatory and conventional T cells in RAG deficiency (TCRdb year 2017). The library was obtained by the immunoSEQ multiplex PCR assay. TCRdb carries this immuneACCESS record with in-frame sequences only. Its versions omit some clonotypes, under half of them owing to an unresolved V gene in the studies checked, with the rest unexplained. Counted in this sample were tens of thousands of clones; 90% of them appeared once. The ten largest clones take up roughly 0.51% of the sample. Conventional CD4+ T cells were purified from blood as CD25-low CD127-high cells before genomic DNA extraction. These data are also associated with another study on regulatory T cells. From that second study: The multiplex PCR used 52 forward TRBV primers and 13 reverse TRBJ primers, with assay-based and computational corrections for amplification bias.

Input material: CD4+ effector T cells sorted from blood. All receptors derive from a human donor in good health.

The CDR3 sequence: CASALEAGGSYEQYF. In DNA, the CDR3 is TGTGCCAGCGCCCTGGAGGCCGGGGGGTCCTACGAGCAGTACTTC. The V gene is TRBV7-2, the J gene TRBJ2-7; 7 bases match TRBD2. Germline values: CDR1 SGHTA, CDR2 FQGNSA. Trimming cost V 8 bases and J 1 base; bases outside gene matches: 11. This CDR3 spans 15 amino acids.

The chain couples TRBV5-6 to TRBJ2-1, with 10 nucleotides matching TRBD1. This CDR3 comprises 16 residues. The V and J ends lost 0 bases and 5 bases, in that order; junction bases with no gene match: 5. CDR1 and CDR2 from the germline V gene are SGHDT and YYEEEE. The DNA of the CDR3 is TGTGCCAGCAGCTTGGAAGGGACAGGGGCGGACAATGAGCAGTTCTTC. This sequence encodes CASSLEGTGADNEQFF. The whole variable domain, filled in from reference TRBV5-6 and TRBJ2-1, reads DAGVTQSPTHLIKTRGQQVTLRCSPKSGHDTVSWYQQALGQGPQFIFQYYEEEERQRGNFPDRFSGHQFPNYSSELNVNALLLGDSALYLCASSLEGTGADNEQFFGPGTRLTVL.

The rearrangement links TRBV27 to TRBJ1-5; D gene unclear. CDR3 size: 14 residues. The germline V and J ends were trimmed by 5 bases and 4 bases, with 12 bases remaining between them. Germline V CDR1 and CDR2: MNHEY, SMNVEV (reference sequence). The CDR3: CASSLGPGNQPQHF. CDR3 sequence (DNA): TGTGCCAGCAGTCTGGGCCCAGGTAATCAGCCCCAGCATTTT.

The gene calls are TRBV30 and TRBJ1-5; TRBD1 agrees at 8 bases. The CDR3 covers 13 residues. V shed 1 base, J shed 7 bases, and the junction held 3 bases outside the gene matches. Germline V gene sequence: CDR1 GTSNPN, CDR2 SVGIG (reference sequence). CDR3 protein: CAWSGTGNQPQHF. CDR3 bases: TGTGCCTGGAGTGGGACAGGGAACCAGCCCCAGCATTTT.

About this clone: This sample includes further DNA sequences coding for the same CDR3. The CDR3 sequence is CASSTLYSPSGNTIYF. CDR3 coding DNA: TGTGCCAGTAGTACCCTATACAGTCCCTCTGGAAACACCATATATTTT. The chain uses TRBV19 and TRBJ1-3; D is unclear. This CDR3 has 16 amino acids. The germline CDR1 and CDR2 sequences are LNHDA and SQIVND (reference sequence). V was shortened by 4 bases and J by 0 bases, with 13 bases between the two germline ends.

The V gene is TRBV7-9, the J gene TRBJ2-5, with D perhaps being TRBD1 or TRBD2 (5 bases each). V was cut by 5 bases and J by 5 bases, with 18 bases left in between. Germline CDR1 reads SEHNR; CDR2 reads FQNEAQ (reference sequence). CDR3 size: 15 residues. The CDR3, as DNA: TGTGCCAGCAGCCTAATGGGGGTTGTGGGGGAGACCCAGTACTTC. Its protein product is CASSLMGVVGETQYF.

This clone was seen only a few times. CDR3 residues: CASSLIGGQGGTGELFF. The CDR3 nucleotides read TGTGCCAGCAGCTTGATTGGAGGTCAGGGAGGAACCGGGGAGCTGTTTTTT. The chain is built from TRBV7-3 and TRBJ2-2; tentative D call: TRBD2 (6 bases). CDR3 length: 17 amino acids. Trimming stripped 3 bases from V and 5 bases from J, with 19 bases between. CDR1 SGHTA and CDR2 FQGTGA come from the germline V gene.

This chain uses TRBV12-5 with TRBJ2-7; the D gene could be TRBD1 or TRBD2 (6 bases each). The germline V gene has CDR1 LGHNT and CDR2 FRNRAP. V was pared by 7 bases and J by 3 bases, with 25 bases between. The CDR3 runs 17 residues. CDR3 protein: CASARSPPGAGNYEQYF. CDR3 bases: TGTGCTAGTGCCCGCTCCCCCCCGGGGGCAGGGAACTACGAGCAGTACTTC. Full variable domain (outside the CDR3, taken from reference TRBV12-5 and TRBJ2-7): DARVTQTPRHKVTEMGQEVTMRCQPILGHNTVFWYRQTMMQGLELLAYFRNRAPLDDSGMPKDRFSAEMPDATLATLKIQPSEPRDSAVYFCASARSPPGAGNYEQYFGPGTRLTVT.

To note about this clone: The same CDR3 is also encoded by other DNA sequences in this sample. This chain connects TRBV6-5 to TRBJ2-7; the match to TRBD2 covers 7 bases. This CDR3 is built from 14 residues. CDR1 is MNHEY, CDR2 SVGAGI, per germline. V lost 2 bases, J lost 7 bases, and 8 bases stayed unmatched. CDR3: CASSYGQGAGEQYF. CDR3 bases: TGTGCCAGCAGTTACGGCCAGGGAGCGGGGGAGCAGTACTTC.

CDR3 sequence reads: CASGRTGAGTEAFF. The CDR3 nucleotides read TGTGCCAGCGGACGGACAGGGGCCGGCACTGAAGCTTTCTTT. This rearrangement joins TRBV7-9 to TRBJ1-1, with TRBD1 matching 9 bases. Germline V CDR1 and CDR2: SEHNR, FQNEAQ (reference sequence). The CDR3 has 14 residues. V lost 8 bases, J lost 4 bases, and 8 bases stayed unmatched.

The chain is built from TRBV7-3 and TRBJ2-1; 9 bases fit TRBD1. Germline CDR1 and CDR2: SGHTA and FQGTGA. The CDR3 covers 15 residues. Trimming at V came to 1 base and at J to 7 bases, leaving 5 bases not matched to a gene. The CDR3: CASSLRDRAENEQFF. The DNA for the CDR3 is TGTGCCAGCAGCTTAAGGGACAGGGCCGAGAATGAGCAGTTCTTC.

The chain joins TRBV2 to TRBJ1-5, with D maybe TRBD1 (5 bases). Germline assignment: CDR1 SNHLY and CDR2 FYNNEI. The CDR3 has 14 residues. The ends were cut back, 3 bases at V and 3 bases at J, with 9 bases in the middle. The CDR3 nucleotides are TGTGCCAGCAGTGATACGACAGACAATCAGCCCCAGCATTTT. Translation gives CASSDTTDNQPQHF.

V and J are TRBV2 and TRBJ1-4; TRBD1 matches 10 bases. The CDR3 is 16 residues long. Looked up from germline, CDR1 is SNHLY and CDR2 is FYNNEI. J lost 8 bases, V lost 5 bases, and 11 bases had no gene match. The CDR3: CASSTGTGVGGEKLFF. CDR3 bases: TGTGCCAGCAGTACCGGGACAGGGGTTGGGGGGGAAAAACTGTTTTTT.

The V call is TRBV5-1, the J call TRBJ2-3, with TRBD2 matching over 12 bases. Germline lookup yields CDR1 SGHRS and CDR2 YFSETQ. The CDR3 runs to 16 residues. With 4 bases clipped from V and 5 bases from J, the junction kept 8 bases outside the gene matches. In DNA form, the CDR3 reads TGCGCCAGCAGCAACCGACTAGCGGGAGAAAAAGATACGCAGTATTTT. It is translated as CASSNRLAGEKDTQYF.

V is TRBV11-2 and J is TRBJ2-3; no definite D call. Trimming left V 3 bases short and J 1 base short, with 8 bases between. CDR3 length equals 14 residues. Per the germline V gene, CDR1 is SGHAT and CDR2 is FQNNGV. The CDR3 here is CASSLGRGTDTQYF. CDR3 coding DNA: TGTGCCAGCAGCTTGGGTCGGGGCACAGATACGCAGTATTTT.

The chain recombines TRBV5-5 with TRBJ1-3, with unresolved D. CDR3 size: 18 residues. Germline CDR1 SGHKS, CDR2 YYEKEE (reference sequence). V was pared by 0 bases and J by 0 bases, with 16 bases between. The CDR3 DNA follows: TGTGCCAGCAGCTTGGCCGCCGGGTCTACGAGCTCTGGAAACACCATATATTTT. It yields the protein CASSLAAGSTSSGNTIYF.

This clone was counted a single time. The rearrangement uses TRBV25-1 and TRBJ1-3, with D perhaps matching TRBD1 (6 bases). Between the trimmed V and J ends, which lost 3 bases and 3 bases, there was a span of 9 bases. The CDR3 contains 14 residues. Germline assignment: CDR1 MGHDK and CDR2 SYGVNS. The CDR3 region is CASSETGLGNTIYF. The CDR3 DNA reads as TGTGCCAGCAGTGAGACAGGACTTGGAAACACCATATATTTT. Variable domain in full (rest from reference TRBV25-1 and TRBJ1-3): EADIYQTPRYLVIGTGKKITLECSQTMGHDKMYWYQQDPGMELHLIHYSYGVNSTEKGDLSSESTVSRIRTEHFPLTLESARPSHTSQYLCASSETGLGNTIYFGEGSWLTVV.

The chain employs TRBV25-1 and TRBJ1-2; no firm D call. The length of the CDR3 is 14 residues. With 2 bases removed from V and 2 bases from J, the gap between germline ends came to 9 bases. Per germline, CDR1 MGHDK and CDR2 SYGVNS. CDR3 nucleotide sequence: TGTGCCAGCAGTGAAGGAGGGTTCAACTATGGCTACACCTTC. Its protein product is CASSEGGFNYGYTF.

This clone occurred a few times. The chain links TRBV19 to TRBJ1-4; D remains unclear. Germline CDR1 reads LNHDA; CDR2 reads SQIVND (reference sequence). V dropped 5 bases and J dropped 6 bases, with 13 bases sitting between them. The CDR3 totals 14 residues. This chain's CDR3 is CASSHGGLDEKLFF. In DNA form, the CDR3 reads TGTGCCAGTAGTCACGGAGGGCTCGATGAAAAACTGTTTTTT.